Described below is a single TCR beta chain sequence and its context. Its matching antigen is unknown. The TCR alpha and TCR beta cDNA libraries, bearing sample barcodes and UMIs, were generated by 5'RACE using constant-segment primers. MiXCR was run by TCRdb on the 5' RACE reads, yielding one entry per CDR3 protein. The table has about 290,000 distinct CDR3 sequences, roughly 15% seen once. The CDR3 has 13 residues. Germline-derived CDR1 and CDR2 are MNHEY and SVGAGI. V gave up 6 bases and J gave up 6 bases, with 11 bases separating them. This sample is part of a study of T-cell memory formation after mild COVID-19. Findings and limits, study-wide: There were some responding clones in pre-infection memory, which suggested that cross-reactive memory had joined.

The TCR originated in a man between 18 and 35 years old who had mild COVID-19 (a few samples of this study predate the infection). Cell type and time point are not known. The chain employs TRBV6-5 and TRBJ2-2, with TRBD1 as a possible D gene (6 bases). The material sequenced was PBMCs or a T cell subset sorted from them (not recorded which). CDR3 DNA sequence: TGTGCCAGCAGCCGGACAGTACCCGGGGAGCTGTTTTTT. It is translated as CASSRTVPGELFF.